This entry lists 4 T cell receptor beta chains sequenced from one sample in a study of T cell clonality in common variable immunodeficiency. Their target antigens are unknown. The study, taken as a whole, reports: Common variable immunodeficiency TCR beta sequences reportedly had fewer deletions and N-nucleotide insertions.

Sequencing was performed with immunoSEQ multiplex PCR; in TCRdb, only in-frame clones are kept and a portion is missing. The sample gives roughly 1,600 clones, none seen only once, and the top ten clones hold around 35%. Material for sequencing was peripheral blood mononuclear cells. The receptors were sampled from a human donor with common variable immunodeficiency.

Relative to its sample, this clone is medium-sized. The CDR3 extends 3 residues past the end of the read, so its final part is completed from the germline J gene. The chain recombines TRBV5-5 with TRBJ1-4; D is undetermined. Germline V lookup: CDR1 SGHKS, CDR2 YYEKEE (reference sequence). The CDR3 extends over 15 amino acids. Trimming cost V 0 bases and J 7 bases, with 13 bases left between them. The covered CDR3 bases are TGTGCCAGCAGCTTGGAGACCGCCCCGGGTGAAAAA. Translating gives CASSLETAPGEK. The full CDR3 sequence reads CASSLETAPGEKLFF.

This clone rates as medium-sized. The read stops 3 residues short of the end of the CDR3; the missing end is completed from the germline J gene. This chain links TRBV20-1 with TRBJ1-6, with D possibly being TRBD1 (6 bases). Trimming took 6 bases from V and 0 from J, leaving 15 bases between them. This CDR3 has 16 residues. CDR1 and CDR2 from the germline V gene are DFQATT and SNEGSKA (reference sequence). The CDR3 here is CSAQRGGVSYNSPLHF. The sequenced CDR3 bases are TGCAGTGCACAGAGGGGGGGTGTCTCCTATAATTCACCC.

This clone is categorized as medium-sized (0.01 to 0.1%). The read finishes 3 residues shy of the CDR3 end, and the germline J gene is used to complete it. The chain employs TRBV5-1 and TRBJ1-2, with a possible D match to TRBD1 (5 bases). This CDR3 has 15 amino acids. CDR1 is SGHRS, CDR2 YFSETQ, per germline. V dropped 1 base and J dropped 2 bases, with 12 bases sitting between them. This CDR3 reads CASSLPTAPNYGYTF. CDR3 DNA (partial): TGCGCCAGCAGCTTGCCGACAGCGCCAAACTATGGC.

About this clone itself: The DNA ends 3 residues before the CDR3 does, and the rest of the CDR3 is filled in from the germline J gene. V and J are TRBV10-2 and TRBJ2-7; 13 bases match TRBD2. Germline-derived CDR1 and CDR2 are WSHSY and SAAADI. With 11 bases clipped from V and 0 bases from J, the junction kept 13 bases outside the gene matches. CDR3 length: 17 amino acids. The CDR3: CASWGGLAGHLSYEQYF. The DNA read from the CDR3 is TGCGCCTCCTGGGGGGGACTAGCGGGGCACCTCTCCTACGAG.